The text below deals with one T cell receptor (beta chain). V was trimmed by 2 bases and J by 1 base, leaving 14 bases between them. Per the germline V gene, CDR1 is SEHNR and CDR2 is FQNEAQ (reference sequence). The CDR3 consists of 16 residues. Assay used: immunoSEQ multiplex PCR; TCRdb lists only in-frame clones, some missing. The table includes approximately 2.4 million clones, approximately 96% detected once. This specimen belongs to a study of shared clonotypes between healthy human individuals. J is TRBJ2-5 and V is TRBV7-9, with D uncertain. This clonotype originated in a man between 18 and 35 years old in good health. The sample was naive CD4+ T cells sorted from blood. Sample subset: CD45RA+ positively selected. CDR3 in DNA: TGTGCCAGCAGCTTAAACGCCCGGGTTGGCCAAGAGACCCAGTACTTC. This sequence encodes CASSLNARVGQETQYF.